These 20 T cell receptor beta chains were all obtained from the same sample, sequenced in a study of breast tumors, draining lymph nodes, adjacent tissues (dated by TCRdb to 2016 to 2017). The receptor library was made with multiplex PCR. The sequencer was an Illumina HiSeq 2000. TCRdb redid the processing of the public reads, applying fastp at Q25 and MiXCR, and retained in-frame beta chains. Each entry is one CDR3 protein sequence, shown with its most common DNA and genes. The sample has about 200,000 distinct CDR3 sequences on record, under 40% of them singletons. Approximately 3.7% of the sample is taken by the ten largest. Lymph node samples were obtained from the axillary draining lymph nodes of breast cancer patients. The sequencing sample was made of axillary lymph node tissue. These receptors were collected from a female donor with breast cancer. Some clones in this sample may be carry-over from other donors' samples.

This clonotype has only a few counts. The chain uses TRBV19 and TRBJ1-1, with D uncertain. Deletions cut 6 bases from V and 1 base from J, with 3 bases between. The CDR3 is made up of 11 amino acids. Germline lookup yields CDR1 LNHDA and CDR2 SQIVND (reference sequence). CDR3 DNA sequence: TGTGCCAGTAGACAGAACACTGAAGCTTTCTTT. Its translation is CASRQNTEAFF. The full variable domain, in which reference TRBV19 and TRBJ1-1 provide the parts outside the CDR3, is DGGITQSPKYLFRKEGQNVTLSCEQNLNHDAMYWYRQDPGQGLRLIYYSQIVNDFQKGDIAEGYSVSREKKESFPLTVTSAQKNPTAFYLCASRQNTEAFFGQGTRLTVV.

This clonotype has ten or more counts. This chain joins TRBV20-1 and TRBJ2-7, with 8 bases fitting TRBD2. The CDR3 extends over 13 amino acids. Per the germline V gene, CDR1 is DFQATT and CDR2 is SNEGSKA (reference sequence). With 1 base clipped from V and 2 bases from J, the junction kept 1 base outside the gene matches. The CDR3 nucleotides are TGCAGTGCTAGAGGGACTAGCCCCTACGAGCAGTACTTC. Encoded protein: CSARGTSPYEQYF.

This clonotype came up many times. This chain connects TRBV4-1 to TRBJ2-1; 7 bases are a match to TRBD1. Trimming removed 0 bases from V and 8 bases from J; junction bases left unmatched: 1. The CDR3 sequence is 13 residues long. Germline V gene data show CDR1 as MGHRA and CDR2 as YSYEKL. CDR3 region: CASSQEGGDEQFF. In DNA, the CDR3 is TGCGCCAGCAGCCAAGAAGGGGGCGATGAGCAGTTCTTC.

This clonotype was detected ten times or more. This sequence joins TRBV4-2 and TRBJ2-7; no clear D gene. Germline CDR1 and CDR2: LGHNA and YNFKEQ. V lost 0 bases, J lost 0 bases, and 6 bases lay in between. This CDR3 spans 14 amino acids. The CDR3 protein is CASSQDSSSYEQYF. In DNA, the CDR3 is TGTGCCAGCAGCCAAGATAGCAGCTCCTACGAGCAGTACTTC.

Note on this clonotype: A single base separates this from a much larger clone, so it may be a read error. The chain uses TRBV12-3 or TRBV12-4 and TRBJ2-5; D unclear. This CDR3 has 13 residues. V lost 6 bases and J lost 4, with 12 bases in between. CDR3 DNA sequence: TGTGCCAGCAGACCTCAGCCTCCAGAGACCCAGTACTTC. Translating it yields CASRPQPPETQYF.

The chain carries TRBV24-1 and TRBJ2-2, with 11 bases identical to TRBD2. Losses at the gene ends were 7 bases for V and 5 bases for J; bases not matched to a gene: 2. The germline gives CDR1 KGHDR, CDR2 SFDVKD. CDR3 size: 14 residues. CDR3 loop: CATRTSGGTGELFF. CDR3 DNA: TGTGCCACCAGAACTAGCGGGGGTACCGGGGAGCTGTTTTTT.

The rearrangement links TRBV7-2 to TRBJ2-5, with 10 bases lining up with TRBD2. From germline, CDR1 is SGHTA and CDR2 FQGNSA. V was clipped by 0 bases and J by 5 bases; unmatched bases: 3. This CDR3 spans 15 amino acids. Written as DNA, the CDR3 is TGTGCCAGCAGCTTAGCCCTAGCGGGAGTCGAGACCCAGTACTTC. It encodes CASSLALAGVETQYF.

This clonotype was recorded many times. The chain has TRBV24-1 and TRBJ2-2, with 7 bases matching TRBD2. There are 15 residues in the CDR3. V was clipped by 1 base and J by 6 bases; unmatched bases: 4. Germline V CDR1 and CDR2: KGHDR, SFDVKD. The CDR3 spells CATSDLREGAGELFF. The CDR3 DNA sequence: TGTGCCACCAGTGATTTAAGGGAGGGAGCCGGGGAGCTGTTTTTT.

This clonotype is labeled medium-sized. The rearrangement uses TRBV20-1 and TRBJ2-3; D not resolved. Germline CDR1 DFQATT, CDR2 SNEGSKA (reference sequence). Deletions cut 3 bases from V and 0 bases from J, with 7 bases between. This CDR3 contains 13 residues. The CDR3 sequence: CSARGQSTDTQYF. CDR3 nucleotides: TGCAGTGCTAGGGGCCAAAGCACAGATACGCAGTATTTT.

Remarks on this clonotype: This clone may be a read error of a much larger clone one base away. The chain couples TRBV20-1 to TRBJ1-5; 8 bases map to TRBD1. This CDR3 is 14 amino acids long. Germline loops: CDR1 DFQATT, CDR2 SNEGSKA (reference sequence). The CDR3 here is CSARAGGTNPPQHF. The CDR3 region has the DNA TGCAGTGCTAGGGCAGGGGGCACCAATCCGCCCCAGCATTTT.

V usage is TRBV5-6 and J usage is TRBJ1-2; D may be TRBD1 (6 bases). Germline V gives CDR1 SGHDT, CDR2 YYEEEE. The length of the CDR3 is 15 residues. Trimming left V 4 bases short and J 4 bases short, with 17 bases between. CDR3 DNA: TGTGCCAGCAGCCTACTTGGACCGGGGGCCTATGGCTACACCTTC. It codes for CASSLLGPGAYGYTF.

This clonotype was recorded many times. The chain uses TRBV6-6 and TRBJ1-3, with 7 bases matching TRBD1. CDR3 size: 16 residues. V trimming: 0 bases; J trimming: 1 base; junction bases outside the gene matches: 3. CDR1 and CDR2 from the germline V gene are MNHNY and SVGAGI (reference sequence). CDR3 amino acids: CASSYSGRGSGNTIYF. CDR3 bases: TGTGCCAGCAGTTACTCGGGCAGGGGGTCTGGAAACACCATATATTTT.

This clonotype was counted ten times or more. V and J are TRBV2 and TRBJ2-1; possible D gene TRBD2, 6 bases. Trimming stripped 9 bases from V and 3 bases from J, with 9 bases between. CDR3 length equals 12 residues. Germline V gene lookup returns CDR1 SNHLY and CDR2 FYNNEI. The CDR3 nucleotides are TGTGCCAGTTTCGGGGGCTACAATGAGCAGTTCTTC. The encoded protein is CASFGGYNEQFF.

This clonotype is a singleton in its sample. This may come from a read error, since a much larger clone is one base off. This rearrangement joins TRBV6-5 to TRBJ2-2, with 9 positions matching TRBD1. Germline CDR1 MNHEY, CDR2 SVGAGI. The CDR3 covers 14 residues. The CDR3 region is CASRGQGFAGELVF. DNA for the CDR3: TGTGCCAGCAGGGGACAGGGATTCGCCGGGGAGCTGGTTTTT.

Many counts were recorded for this clonotype. This chain joins TRBV7-9 and TRBJ2-7, with D perhaps being TRBD1 or TRBD2 (5 bases each). Germline-derived CDR1 and CDR2 are SEHNR and FQNEAQ (reference sequence). The CDR3 contains 16 residues. Between the trimmed V and J ends, which lost 3 bases and 0 bases, there was a span of 15 bases. The CDR3 spells CASSFGDVPPSYEQYF. In DNA, the CDR3 is TGTGCCAGCAGCTTTGGGGACGTCCCACCCTCCTACGAGCAGTACTTC. Filled out from reference TRBV7-9 and TRBJ2-7, the complete variable domain reads DTGVSQNPRHKITKRGQNVTFRCDPISEHNRLYWYRQTLGQGPEFLTYFQNEAQLEKSRLLSDRFSAERPKGSFSTLEIQRTEQGDSAMYLCASSFGDVPPSYEQYFGPGTRLTVT.

The table lists this clonotype with many counts. The genes are TRBV7-6 and TRBJ2-7, with D perhaps matching TRBD2 (6 bases). Germline V gene sequence: CDR1 SGHVS, CDR2 FNYEAQ. V lost 5 bases, J lost 6 bases, and 11 bases lay in between. The CDR3 spans 12 residues. The CDR3 DNA sequence: TGTGCCAGCAGCCTCCTCGGGGGCGAGCAGTACTTC. Translation: CASSLLGGEQYF.

Here the CDR3 DNA reads TGTGCCTGGAGCGGTTTACAGGCCTCCAATCAGCCCCAGCATTTT. It translates to CAWSGLQASNQPQHF. The V gene is TRBV30, the J gene TRBJ1-5; a possible D gene is TRBD1 (5 bases). The germline V and J ends were trimmed by 3 bases and 3 bases, with 15 bases remaining between them. The CDR3 loop spans 15 amino acids. Germline V gene data show CDR1 as GTSNPN and CDR2 as SVGIG (reference sequence).

As for this clonotype: Possible read error: a much larger clone is one base away. The chain recombines TRBV7-2 with TRBJ2-2; 8 bases fit TRBD2. CDR3 length: 15 amino acids. V dropped 2 bases and J dropped 9; count of bases not matched to a gene: 8. Germline V gives CDR1 SGHTA, CDR2 FQGNSA. The CDR3 loop is CASSLTGGRPWELFF. DNA for the CDR3: TGTGCCAGCAGCTTAACGGGGGGGAGGCCCTGGGAGCTGTTTTTT. The variable domain in full, with the rest retrieved from reference TRBV7-2 and TRBJ2-2, is GAGVSQSPSNKVTEKGKDVELRCDPISGHTALYWYRQSLGQGLEFLIYFQGNSAPDKSGLPSDRFSAERTGGSVSTLTIQRTQQEDSAVYLCASSLTGGRPWELFFGEGSRLTVL.

The CDR3 region is CSVEDRSQGTYEQYF. The CDR3 DNA reads TGCAGCGTTGAAGATCGATCACAGGGGACCTACGAGCAGTACTTC. V is TRBV29-1 and J is TRBJ2-7; TRBD1 matches at 7 bases. J was trimmed by 2 bases and V by 0 bases; bases with no gene match: 7. The CDR3 is 15 residues long. CDR1 and CDR2 from the germline V gene are SQVTM and ANQGSEA.

The CDR3: CASSPGTGLADQHF. The CDR3 DNA is TGTGCCAGCAGTCCCGGGACAGGGCTAGCAGACCAGCATTTT. The chain employs TRBV28 and TRBJ1-5, with 9 positions matching TRBD1. Trimming at V came to 5 bases and at J to 12 bases, leaving 11 bases not matched to a gene. In germline, CDR1 is MDHEN, CDR2 SYDVKM. The CDR3 length is 14 residues.